A selection of T cell receptor beta chains follows, all from one sample in a study of blood T cell repertoires in COVID-19. Libraries were prepared by immunoSEQ multiplex PCR; TCRdb keeps only in-frame clonotypes and omits some of them. The sample includes 40,000 to 50,000 clones, roughly 76% of them seen just once. Sequenced: peripheral blood. The receptor set was obtained from a man in his sixties or seventies with active or convalescent COVID-19. CDR3s leave out the opening cysteine and the closing phenylalanine or tryptophan.

V	J	CDR3
TRBV19	TRBJ2-2	ASSIASRGNTGELF
TRBV29-1	TRBJ2-5	SVGSEDRGRETQY
TRBV10-1	TRBJ1-4	ASSLDREKLF
TRBV6-2/TRBV6-3	TRBJ1-2	ASSGQGTVYGYT
TRBV4-1	TRBJ2-3	ASSQAPLLAGETDTQY
TRBV30	TRBJ1-3	AWGTAAGNTIY
TRBV2	TRBJ2-1	ASLAGEANEQF
TRBV6-1	TRBJ2-5	ASSEAGTSGGARETQY
TRBV19	TRBJ1-1	ASSMYREAF
TRBV6-5	TRBJ1-4	ASSTGQALKEKLF
TRBV19	TRBJ2-7	ASSMGTAVYEQY
TRBV10-3	TRBJ2-1	ATSTSGVNNEQF
TRBV29-1	TRBJ1-2	SVRAQGAGGYT
TRBV27	TRBJ1-1	ASSSGQGAHTEAF
TRBV28	TRBJ1-2	ASQPVGAIGYT
TRBV6-1	TRBJ1-6	ASSEEAGVGNSPLH
TRBV11-2	TRBJ2-1	ASSFLAGGPDEQF
TRBV2	TRBJ2-7	ASSEASYSYEQY
TRBV6-1	TRBJ2-5	ASTFGLSSTQY
TRBV11-3	TRBJ2-2	ASSKRAGGGTGELF
TRBV18	TRBJ1-1	ASSQQTGTEAF
TRBV5-1	TRBJ2-5	ASKDKTNREETQY
TRBV4-1	TRBJ2-3	ASSLQGTQY
TRBV19	TRBJ1-5	ASSRRTEYSNQPQH
TRBV6-5	TRBJ2-3	ASVVTRKTDTQY
TRBV5-4	TRBJ1-4	ASSLGATGNNEKLF
TRBV7-8	TRBJ1-3	ASSSGGGNTIY
TRBV3-1/TRBV3-2	TRBJ2-3	ASSRTEGTDTQY
TRBV7-2	TRBJ2-2	ASRNGGRDTGELF
TRBV28	TRBJ2-3	ASSFSDREDTQY
TRBV28	TRBJ1-3	ASSLGHAGTIY
TRBV18	TRBJ1-4	ATHPSTNEKLF